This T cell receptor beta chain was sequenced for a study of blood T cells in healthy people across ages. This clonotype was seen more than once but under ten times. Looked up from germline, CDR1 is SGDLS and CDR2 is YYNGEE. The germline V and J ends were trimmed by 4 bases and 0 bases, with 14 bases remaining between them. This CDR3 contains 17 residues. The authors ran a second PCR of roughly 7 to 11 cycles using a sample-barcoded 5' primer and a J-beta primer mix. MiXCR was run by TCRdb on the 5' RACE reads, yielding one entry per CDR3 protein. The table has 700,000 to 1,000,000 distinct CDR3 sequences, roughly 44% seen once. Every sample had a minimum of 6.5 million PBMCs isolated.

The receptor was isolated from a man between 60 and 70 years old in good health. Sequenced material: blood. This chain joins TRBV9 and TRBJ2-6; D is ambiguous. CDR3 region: CASSLIAEYSGANVLTF. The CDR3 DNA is TGTGCCAGCAGCCTGATCGCCGAGTACTCTGGGGCCAACGTCCTGACTTTC.